The present T cell receptor beta chain was sequenced within a study of shared clonotypes between healthy human individuals. Per the study methods: ImmunoSEQ gave junction-only sequences without quality scores, so filtering differed. Data came from immunoSEQ multiplex PCR; TCRdb stores just in-frame clones and leaves some out. V and J calls and clone size come straight from that table; D and trimming were deduced from the DNA. The sample lists about 1,500,000 clones, 95% to 97% occurring once. This clonotype was obtained from a man aged 25-45 years in good health. Input material: naive CD4+ T cells sorted from blood. Described subset: CD45RA+ positively selected.

The CDR3 reads CASSAPTYGYTF. The CDR3 nucleotides read TGTGCCAGCAGTGCCCCGACCTATGGCTACACCTTC. The rearrangement links TRBV28 to TRBJ1-2; D ambiguous. The CDR3 runs to 12 residues. Between the trimmed V and J ends, which lost 5 bases and 4 bases, there was a span of 8 bases. In germline, CDR1 is MDHEN, CDR2 SYDVKM.